Reported below is one T cell receptor beta chain. Its target antigen remains unknown. Base qualities are missing; no much larger clone stands one base away. Preparation of the library involved the immunoSEQ multiplex PCR assay. Entries here come from immuneACCESS through TCRdb and include only in-frame sequences with V and J called. Some clones fail to appear in such tables; in the studies checked, an unresolved V gene covers under half of the shortfall, and the cause of the remainder is unknown. This sample holds around 100,000 clones; more than 75% were observed only once. The ten largest clones capture about 18% of the sample. The data originate from a study of control samples from healthy donors and cancer patients (dated by TCRdb to 2020 to 2022). The CDR3 measures 16 amino acids from cysteine to phenylalanine. Only the CDR3 region is kept as DNA, spanning 48 bases read in frame from base 1. CDR1 and CDR2, per the germline V gene, are SGHVS and FQNEAQ. V is reduced by 5 bases and J by 0 bases, leaving a spacing of 13 bases between them.

Material: blood. This receptor was taken from a woman in her forties or fifties in good health. In this chain, TRBV7-8 is recombined with TRBJ2-2; the D segment may tentatively be TRBD1 or TRBD2, each giving 6 matched bases. The CDR3 has the sequence CASSRVGGSNTGELFF. The sequence in DNA is TGTGCCAGCAGCCGAGTCGGGGGCTCGAACACCGGGGAGCTGTTTTTT.